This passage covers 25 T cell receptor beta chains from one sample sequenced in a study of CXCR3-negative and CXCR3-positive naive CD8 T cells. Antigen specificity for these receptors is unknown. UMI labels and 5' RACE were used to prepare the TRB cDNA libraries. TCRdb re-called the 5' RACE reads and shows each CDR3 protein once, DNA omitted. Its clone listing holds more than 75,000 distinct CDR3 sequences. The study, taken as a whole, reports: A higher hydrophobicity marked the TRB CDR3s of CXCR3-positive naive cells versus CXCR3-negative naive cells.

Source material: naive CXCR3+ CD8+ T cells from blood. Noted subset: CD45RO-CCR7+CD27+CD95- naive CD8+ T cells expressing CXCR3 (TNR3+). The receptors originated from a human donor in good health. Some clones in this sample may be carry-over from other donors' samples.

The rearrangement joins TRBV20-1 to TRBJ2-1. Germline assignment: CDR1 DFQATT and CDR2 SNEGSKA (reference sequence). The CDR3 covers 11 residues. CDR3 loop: CGNLMENEQFF.

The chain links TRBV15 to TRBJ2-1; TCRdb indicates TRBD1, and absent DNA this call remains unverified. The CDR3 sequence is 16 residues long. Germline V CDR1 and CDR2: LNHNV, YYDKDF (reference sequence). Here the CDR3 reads CATSRDVWTESNEQFF.

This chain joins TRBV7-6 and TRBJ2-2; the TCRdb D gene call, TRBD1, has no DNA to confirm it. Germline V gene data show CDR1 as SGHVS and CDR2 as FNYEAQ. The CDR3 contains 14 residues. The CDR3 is CASTEQGAAGELFF.

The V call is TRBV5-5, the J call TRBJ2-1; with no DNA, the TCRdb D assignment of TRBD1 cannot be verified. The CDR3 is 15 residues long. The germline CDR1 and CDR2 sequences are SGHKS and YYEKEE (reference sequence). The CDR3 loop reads CASSTDRGQYNEQFF.

The chain's CDR3 is CASSLGLAGVEQYF. The chain combines TRBV27 with TRBJ2-7; TCRdb lists TRBD2, though no DNA is available to test this call. CDR1 is MNHEY and CDR2 is SMNVEV in the germline V gene (reference sequence). The CDR3 contains 14 residues.

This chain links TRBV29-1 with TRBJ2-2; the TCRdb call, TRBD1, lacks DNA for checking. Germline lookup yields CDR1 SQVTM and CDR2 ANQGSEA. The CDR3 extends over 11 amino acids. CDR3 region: CSADRDGELFF.

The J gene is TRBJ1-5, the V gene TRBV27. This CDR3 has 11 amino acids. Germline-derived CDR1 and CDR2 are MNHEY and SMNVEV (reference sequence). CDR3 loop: CASGYNQPQHF.

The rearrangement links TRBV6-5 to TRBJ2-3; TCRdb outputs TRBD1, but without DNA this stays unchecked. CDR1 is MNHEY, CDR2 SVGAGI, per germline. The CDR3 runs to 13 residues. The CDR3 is CASSYKGADTQYF.

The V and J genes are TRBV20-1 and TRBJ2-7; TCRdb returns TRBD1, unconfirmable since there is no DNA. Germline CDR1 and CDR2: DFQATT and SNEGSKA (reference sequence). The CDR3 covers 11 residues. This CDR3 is CSARYRGEQYF.

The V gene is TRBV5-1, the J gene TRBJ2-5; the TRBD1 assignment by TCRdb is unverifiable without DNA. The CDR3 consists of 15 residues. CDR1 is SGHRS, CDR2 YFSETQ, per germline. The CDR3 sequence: CASSFQGIDQETQYF.

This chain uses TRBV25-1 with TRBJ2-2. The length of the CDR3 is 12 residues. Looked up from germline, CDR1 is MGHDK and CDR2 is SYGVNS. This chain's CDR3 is CASSEFSGELFF.

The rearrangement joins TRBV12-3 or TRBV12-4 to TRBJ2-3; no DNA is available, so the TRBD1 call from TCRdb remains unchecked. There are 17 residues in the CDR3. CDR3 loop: CASSLGPRGPDTDTQYF.

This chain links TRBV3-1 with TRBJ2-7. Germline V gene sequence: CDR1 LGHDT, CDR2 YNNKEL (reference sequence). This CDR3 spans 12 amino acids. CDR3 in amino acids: CASSRNHYEQYF.

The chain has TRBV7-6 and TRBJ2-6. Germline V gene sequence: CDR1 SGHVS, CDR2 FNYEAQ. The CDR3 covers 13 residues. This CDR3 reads CASSLPGANVLTF.

CDR3 loop: CATKREASDNEQFF. The chain joins TRBV6-4 to TRBJ2-1; TCRdb lists TRBD2, though no DNA is available to test this call. The germline V gene has CDR1 MRHNA and CDR2 SNTAGT. CDR3 length: 14 amino acids.

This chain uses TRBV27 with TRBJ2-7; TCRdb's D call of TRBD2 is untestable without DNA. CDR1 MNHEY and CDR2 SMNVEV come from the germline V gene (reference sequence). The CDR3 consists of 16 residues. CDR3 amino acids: CASSLSSGSLAYEQYF.

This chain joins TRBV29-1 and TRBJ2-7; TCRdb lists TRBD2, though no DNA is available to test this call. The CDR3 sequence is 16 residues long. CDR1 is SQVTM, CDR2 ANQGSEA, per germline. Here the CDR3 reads CSVEGSGRASSYEQYF.

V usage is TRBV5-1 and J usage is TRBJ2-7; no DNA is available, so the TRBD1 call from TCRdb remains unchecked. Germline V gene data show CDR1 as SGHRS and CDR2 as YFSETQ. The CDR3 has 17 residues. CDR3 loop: CASSLDSRGGKRYEQYF.

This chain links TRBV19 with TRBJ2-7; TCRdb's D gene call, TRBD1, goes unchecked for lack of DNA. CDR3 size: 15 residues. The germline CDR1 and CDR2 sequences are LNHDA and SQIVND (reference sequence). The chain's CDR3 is CASSQTPGGRYEQYF.

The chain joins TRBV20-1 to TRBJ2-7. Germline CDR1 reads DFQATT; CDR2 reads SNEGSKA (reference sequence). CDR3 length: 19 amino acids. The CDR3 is CSARSSNGVYRMEPYEQYF.

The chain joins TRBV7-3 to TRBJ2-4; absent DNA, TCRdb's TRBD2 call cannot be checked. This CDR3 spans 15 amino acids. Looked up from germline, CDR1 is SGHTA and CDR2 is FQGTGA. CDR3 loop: CASSLGGSSGNIQYF.

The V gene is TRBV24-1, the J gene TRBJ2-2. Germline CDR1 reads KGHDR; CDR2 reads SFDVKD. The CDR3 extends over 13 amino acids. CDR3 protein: CATSEKIPRELFF.

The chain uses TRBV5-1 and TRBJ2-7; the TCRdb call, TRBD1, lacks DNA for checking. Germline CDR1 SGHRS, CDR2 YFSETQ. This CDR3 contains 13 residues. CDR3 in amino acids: CASSLGSTGEQYF.

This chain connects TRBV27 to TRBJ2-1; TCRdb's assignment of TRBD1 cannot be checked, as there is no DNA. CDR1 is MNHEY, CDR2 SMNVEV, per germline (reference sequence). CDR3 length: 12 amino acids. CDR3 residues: CASSWQGNEQFF.

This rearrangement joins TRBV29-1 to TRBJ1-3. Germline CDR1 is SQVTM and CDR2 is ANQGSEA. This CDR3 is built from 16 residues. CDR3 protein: CSVGGRSLDSGNIIYF.